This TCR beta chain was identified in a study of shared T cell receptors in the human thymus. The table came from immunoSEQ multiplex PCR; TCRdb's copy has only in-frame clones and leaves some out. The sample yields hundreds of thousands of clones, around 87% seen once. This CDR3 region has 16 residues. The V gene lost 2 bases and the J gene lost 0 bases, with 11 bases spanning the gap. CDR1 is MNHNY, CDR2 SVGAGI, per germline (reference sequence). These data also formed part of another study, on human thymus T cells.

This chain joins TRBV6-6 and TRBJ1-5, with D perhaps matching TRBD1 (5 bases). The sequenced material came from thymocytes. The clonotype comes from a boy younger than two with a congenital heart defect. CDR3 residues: CASSYPPGYSNQPQHF. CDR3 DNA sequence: TGTGCCAGCAGTTACCCCCCAGGGTATAGCAATCAGCCCCAGCATTTT.